This TCR beta chain was captured by sequencing in a study of T cells in localized non-small cell lung cancer. Trimming took 2 bases from V and 11 from J; bases not matched to a gene: 1. The CDR3 has 10 amino acids. Germline V gene data show CDR1 as GTSNPN and CDR2 as SVGIG (reference sequence). TCRdb's copy holds only in-frame clones and misses some; the assay was immunoSEQ multiplex PCR. The sample includes about 78,000 clones, approximately 85% of them seen just once. The sample was peripheral blood, taken before any cancer treatment. The chain uses TRBV30 and TRBJ2-3, with 7 bases lining up with TRBD1. The sequence was obtained from a man aged 40 to 70 with stage I lung adenocarcinoma. The CDR3 loop reads CAWSNRGQYF. For the CDR3, the DNA is TGTGCCTGGAGTAACAGGGGGCAGTATTTT.